This T cell receptor beta chain was documented in a study of tumor-infiltrating lymphocytes in localized non-small cell lung cancer. Turning to the study itself: Several tumor histologies, both smoking statuses, and some post-neoadjuvant chemotherapy samples were included. Findings and limits, study-wide: TCRbeta sequencing showed higher T cell infiltration in tumors than uninvolved lung.

As for this clone: Its antigen is unidentified.

TCRdb's copy holds only in-frame clones and misses some; the assay was immunoSEQ multiplex PCR. The table records more than 9,000 clones, roughly 60% of them present only once. CDR3 length: 14 residues. The V gene's germline CDR1 is LNHNV and CDR2 YYDKDF (reference sequence). The germline V and J ends were trimmed by 3 bases and 2 bases, with 10 bases remaining between them. The chain combines TRBV15 with TRBJ1-2; perhaps TRBD1 as D (5 bases). Sequencing used uninvolved lung tissue not adjacent to the tumor. The receptor was isolated from a human donor with non-small cell lung cancer. The CDR3 here is CATSRIGGNYGYTF. CDR3 nucleotide sequence: TGTGCCACCAGCAGGATCGGGGGAAACTATGGCTACACCTTC.